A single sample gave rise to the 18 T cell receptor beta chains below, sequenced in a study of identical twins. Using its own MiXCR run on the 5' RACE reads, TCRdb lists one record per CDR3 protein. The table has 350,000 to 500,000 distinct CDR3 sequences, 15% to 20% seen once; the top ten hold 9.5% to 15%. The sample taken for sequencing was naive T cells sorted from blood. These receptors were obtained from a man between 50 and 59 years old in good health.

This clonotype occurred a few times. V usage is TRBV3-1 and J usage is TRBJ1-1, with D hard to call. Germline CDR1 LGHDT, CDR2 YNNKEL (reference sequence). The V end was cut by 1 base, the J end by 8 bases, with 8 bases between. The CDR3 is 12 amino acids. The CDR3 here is CASSQARAEAFF. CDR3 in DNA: TGTGCCAGCAGCCAAGCGAGGGCCGAAGCTTTCTTT.

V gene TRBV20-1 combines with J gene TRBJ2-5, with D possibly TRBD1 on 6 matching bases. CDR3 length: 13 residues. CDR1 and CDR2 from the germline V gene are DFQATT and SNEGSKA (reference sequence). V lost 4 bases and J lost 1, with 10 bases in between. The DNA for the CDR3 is TGCAGTGCTACTTGGACAGTCCAAGAGACCCAGTACTTC. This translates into CSATWTVQETQYF.

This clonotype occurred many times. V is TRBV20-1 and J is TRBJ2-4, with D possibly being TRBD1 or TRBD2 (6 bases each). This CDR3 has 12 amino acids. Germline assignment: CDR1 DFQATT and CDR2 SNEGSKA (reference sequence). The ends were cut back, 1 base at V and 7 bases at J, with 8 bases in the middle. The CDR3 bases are TGCAGTGCTAGAGGGGGGGCGAACATTCAGTACTTC. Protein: CSARGGANIQYF.

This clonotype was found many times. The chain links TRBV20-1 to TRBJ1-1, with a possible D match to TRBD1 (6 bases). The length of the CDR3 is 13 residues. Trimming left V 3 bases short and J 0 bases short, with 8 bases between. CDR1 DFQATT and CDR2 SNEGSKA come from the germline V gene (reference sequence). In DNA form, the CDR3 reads TGCAGTGCTAGTGCAGGGGTGAACACTGAAGCTTTCTTT. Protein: CSASAGVNTEAFF.

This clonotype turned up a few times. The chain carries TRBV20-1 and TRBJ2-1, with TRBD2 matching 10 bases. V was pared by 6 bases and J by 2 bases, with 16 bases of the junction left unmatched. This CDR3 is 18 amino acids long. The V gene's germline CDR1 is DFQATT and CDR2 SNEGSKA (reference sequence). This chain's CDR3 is CSAPGWASGSATYNEQFF. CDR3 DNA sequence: TGCAGTGCCCCTGGATGGGCTAGCGGGAGTGCGACCTACAATGAGCAGTTCTTC.

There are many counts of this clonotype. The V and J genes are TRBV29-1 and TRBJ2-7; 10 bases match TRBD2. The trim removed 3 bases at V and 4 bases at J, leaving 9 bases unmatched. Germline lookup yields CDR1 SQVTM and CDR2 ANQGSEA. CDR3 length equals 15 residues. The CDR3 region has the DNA TGCAGCGTTGAGCTAGCGGGAGAGGAAAGTTACGAGCAGTACTTC. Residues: CSVELAGEESYEQYF.

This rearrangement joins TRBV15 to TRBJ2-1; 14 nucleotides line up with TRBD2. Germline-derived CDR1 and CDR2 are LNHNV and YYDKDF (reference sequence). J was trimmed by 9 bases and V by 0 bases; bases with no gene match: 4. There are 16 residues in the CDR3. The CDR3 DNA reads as TGTGCCACCAGCAGAGAGGGACTAGCGGGAGAGAGTGAGCAGTTCTTC. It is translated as CATSREGLAGESEQFF.

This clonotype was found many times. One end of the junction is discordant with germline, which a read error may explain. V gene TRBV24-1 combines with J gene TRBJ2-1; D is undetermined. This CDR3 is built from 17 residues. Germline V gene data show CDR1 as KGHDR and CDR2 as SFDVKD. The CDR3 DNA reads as TGTGCCACCAGTGATGCCGGCCCTCAGTCCTCCCACAATGAGCAGTTCTTC. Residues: CATSDAGPQSSHNEQFF.

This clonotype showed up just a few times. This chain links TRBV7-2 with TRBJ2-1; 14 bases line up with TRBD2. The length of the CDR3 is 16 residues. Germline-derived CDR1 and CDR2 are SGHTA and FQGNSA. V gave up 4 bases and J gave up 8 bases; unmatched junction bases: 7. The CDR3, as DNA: TGTGCCAGCAGCTCGGGACTAGCGGGAGTCGGCGATGAGCAGTTCTTC. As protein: CASSSGLAGVGDEQFF.

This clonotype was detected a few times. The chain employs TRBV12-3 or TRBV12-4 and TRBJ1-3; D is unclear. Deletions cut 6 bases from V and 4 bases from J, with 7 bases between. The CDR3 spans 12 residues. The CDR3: CASRVQGNTIYF. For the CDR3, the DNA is TGTGCCAGCAGGGTTCAGGGAAACACCATATATTTT.

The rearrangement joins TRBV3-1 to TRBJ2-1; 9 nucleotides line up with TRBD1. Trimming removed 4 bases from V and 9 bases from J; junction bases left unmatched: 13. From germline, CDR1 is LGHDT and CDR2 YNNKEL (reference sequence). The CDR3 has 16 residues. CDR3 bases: TGTGCCAGCAGCCTACGAGGGGGGGACAGGGTGAGTGAGCAGTTCTTC. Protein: CASSLRGGDRVSEQFF.

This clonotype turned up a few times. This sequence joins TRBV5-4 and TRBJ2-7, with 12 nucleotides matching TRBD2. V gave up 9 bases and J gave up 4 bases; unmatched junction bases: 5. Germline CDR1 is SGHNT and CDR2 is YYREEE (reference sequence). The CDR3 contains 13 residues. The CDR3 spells CATRTSGKYEQYF. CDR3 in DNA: TGTGCCACTCGGACTAGCGGGAAATACGAGCAGTACTTC.

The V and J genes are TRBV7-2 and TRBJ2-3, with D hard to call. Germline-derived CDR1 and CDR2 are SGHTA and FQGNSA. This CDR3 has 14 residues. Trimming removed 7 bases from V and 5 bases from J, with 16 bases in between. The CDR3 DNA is TGTGCCAGCAACTTTAGGCGAACTGGAGATACGCAGTATTTT. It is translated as CASNFRRTGDTQYF.

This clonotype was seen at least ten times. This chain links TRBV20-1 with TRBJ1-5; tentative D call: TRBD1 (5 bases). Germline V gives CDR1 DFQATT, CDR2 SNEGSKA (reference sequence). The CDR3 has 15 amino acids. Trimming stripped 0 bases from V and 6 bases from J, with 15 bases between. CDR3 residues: CSARDHAGGVQPQHF. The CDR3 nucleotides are TGCAGTGCTAGAGACCACGCAGGAGGGGTTCAGCCCCAGCATTTT.

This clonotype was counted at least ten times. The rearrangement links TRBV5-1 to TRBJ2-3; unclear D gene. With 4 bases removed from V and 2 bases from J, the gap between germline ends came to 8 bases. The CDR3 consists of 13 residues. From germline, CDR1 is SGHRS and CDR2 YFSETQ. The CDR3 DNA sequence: TGCGCCAGCAGCCCGGGCTTCACAGATACGCAGTATTTT. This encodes CASSPGFTDTQYF. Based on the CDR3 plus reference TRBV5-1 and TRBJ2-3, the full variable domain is KAGVTQTPRYLIKTRGQQVTLSCSPISGHRSVSWYQQTPGQGLQFLFEYFSETQRNKGNFPGRFSGRQFSNSRSEMNVSTLELGDSALYLCASSPGFTDTQYFGPGTRLTVL.

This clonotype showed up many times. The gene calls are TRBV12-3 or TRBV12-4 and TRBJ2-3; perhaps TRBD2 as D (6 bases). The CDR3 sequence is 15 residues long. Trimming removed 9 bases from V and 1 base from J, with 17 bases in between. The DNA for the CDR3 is TGTGCCAGTTGCTTGCTAGCGACCCGCACAGATACGCAGTATTTT. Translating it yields CASCLLATRTDTQYF.

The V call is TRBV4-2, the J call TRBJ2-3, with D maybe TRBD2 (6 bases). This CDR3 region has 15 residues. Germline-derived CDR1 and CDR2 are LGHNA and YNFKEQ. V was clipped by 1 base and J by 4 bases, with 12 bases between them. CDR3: CASSQASGVSDTQYF. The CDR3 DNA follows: TGTGCCAGCAGCCAAGCTTCGGGGGTTTCAGATACGCAGTATTTT.

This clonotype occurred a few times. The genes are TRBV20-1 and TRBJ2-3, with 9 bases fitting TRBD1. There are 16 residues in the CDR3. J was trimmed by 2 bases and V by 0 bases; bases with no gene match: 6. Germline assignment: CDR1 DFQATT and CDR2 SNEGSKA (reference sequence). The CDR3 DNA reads TGCAGTGCTAGAGATCGTGGGACAGGGAACACAGATACGCAGTATTTT. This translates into CSARDRGTGNTDTQYF.